This TCR beta chain originates from a study of Graves' ophthalmopathy and Graves' hyperthyroidism. For the study at large: Peripheral blood collection took place at initial diagnosis, before any treatment. The study, taken as a whole, reports: Ophthalmopathy progression cases were predicted by the model with roughly 70% sensitivity and roughly 72% specificity.

The authors amplified TCR beta CDR3 regions, and they did so from RNA transcripts for repertoire sequencing. RT-PCR with HTBI primers came first, then second-round multiplex PCR. TCRdb analysed the multiplex PCR reads with MiXCR anew, one entry per CDR3 protein. The data hold approximately 480,000 distinct CDR3 sequences, with 14% observed a single time. Trimming removed 5 bases from V and 0 bases from J; junction bases left unmatched: 5. Germline V gene lookup returns CDR1 MNHEY and CDR2 SVGAGI. The CDR3 is 15 residues long. Orbital computed tomography, thyroid ultrasound, TRAb, serum thyroxine and clinical symptoms formed the basis of diagnosis. Ten or more counts support this clonotype. Its target is unknown.

Input material: blood. This TCR was sampled from a woman aged 25 to 39 with Graves' ophthalmopathy. This rearrangement joins TRBV6-5 to TRBJ2-5, with TRBD1 matching over 8 bases. The CDR3 sequence: CASSTTGGNQETQYF. The CDR3 coding sequence is TGTGCCAGCAGTACTACAGGGGGGAACCAAGAGACCCAGTACTTC.